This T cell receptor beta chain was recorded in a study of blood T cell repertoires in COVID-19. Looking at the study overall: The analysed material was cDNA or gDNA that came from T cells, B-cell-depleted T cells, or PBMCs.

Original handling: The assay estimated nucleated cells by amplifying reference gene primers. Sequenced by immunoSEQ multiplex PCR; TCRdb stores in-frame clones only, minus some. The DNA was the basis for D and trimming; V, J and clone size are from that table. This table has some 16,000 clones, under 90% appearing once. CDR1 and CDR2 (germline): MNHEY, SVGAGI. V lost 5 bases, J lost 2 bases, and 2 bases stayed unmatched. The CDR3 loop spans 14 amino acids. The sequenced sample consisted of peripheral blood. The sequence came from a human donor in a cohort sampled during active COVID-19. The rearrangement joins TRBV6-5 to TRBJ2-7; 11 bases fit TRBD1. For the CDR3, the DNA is TGTGCCAGCAGTACGGGACAGGGGGCCTACGAGCAGTACTTC. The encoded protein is CASSTGQGAYEQYF.